Below are 12 T cell receptor beta chains sequenced from a single sample in a study of control samples from healthy donors and cancer patients. Assay used: immunoSEQ multiplex PCR; TCRdb lists only in-frame clones, some missing. The table shows 100,000 to 150,000 clones, with more than 85% occurring only once. The sample was blood. These receptors came from a woman between 18 and 29 years old in good health.

The chain couples TRBV7-2 to TRBJ2-5; TRBD2 is a possible D gene (5 bases). This CDR3 region has 13 residues. Trimming removed 5 bases at V and 2 bases at J, with 9 bases between. Germline CDR1 reads SGHTA; CDR2 reads FQGNSA. CDR3 loop: CASSPRTQETQYF. The CDR3 nucleotides read TGTGCCAGCAGCCCAAGGACTCAAGAGACCCAGTACTTC.

This clone was picked up a small number of times. DNA for the CDR3: TGTGCCAGCAGACGGCGACAGGGACTCTCTGGAAACACCATATATTTT. Its protein is CASRRRQGLSGNTIYF. V usage is TRBV28 and J usage is TRBJ1-3; the match to TRBD1 covers 7 bases. The CDR3 runs to 16 residues. V gave up 6 bases and J gave up 0 bases; unmatched junction bases: 8. Germline loops: CDR1 MDHEN, CDR2 SYDVKM.

Written as DNA, the CDR3 is TGCAGCGTTGAAGAAAGGGGACTAGCGGGGGTGGCAGATACGCAGTATTTT. As protein: CSVEERGLAGVADTQYF. The chain combines TRBV29-1 with TRBJ2-3; TRBD2 matches at 14 bases. The J segment lost 4 bases and the V segment lost 0 bases, leaving 6 bases of the junction unmatched. CDR1 and CDR2 from the germline V gene are SQVTM and ANQGSEA. This CDR3 is 17 amino acids long.

The gene calls are TRBV27 and TRBJ2-7; D remains ambiguous. The CDR3 consists of 15 residues. V dropped 3 bases and J dropped 3 bases, with 15 bases sitting between them. Germline assignment: CDR1 MNHEY and CDR2 SMNVEV (reference sequence). The CDR3 reads CASSFVTVRGYEQYF. CDR3 bases: TGTGCCAGCAGTTTTGTAACGGTACGAGGCTACGAGCAGTACTTC.

This rearrangement joins TRBV13 to TRBJ1-2; 7 positions agree with TRBD1. The CDR3 length is 14 residues. The ends lost 5 bases at V and 2 bases at J; junction bases unmatched: 5. Germline CDR1 is PRHDT and CDR2 is FYEKMQ (reference sequence). The CDR3 reads CASSLSTGNYGYTF. CDR3 DNA sequence: TGTGCCAGCAGCCTATCGACAGGGAACTATGGCTACACCTTC. The complete variable domain, with remaining parts taken from reference TRBV13 and TRBJ1-2, reads AAGVIQSPRHLIKEKRETATLKCYPIPRHDTVYWYQQGPGQDPQFLISFYEKMQSDKGSIPDRFSAQQFSDYHSELNMSSLELGDSALYFCASSLSTGNYGYTFGSGTRLTVV.

The CDR3 DNA sequence: TGTGCCAGCAGCTTGGTAGCGGACAATGAGCAGTTCTTC. This encodes CASSLVADNEQFF. The genes are TRBV5-4 and TRBJ2-1, with D maybe TRBD2 (6 bases). The CDR3 runs to 13 residues. Germline V gene lookup returns CDR1 SGHNT and CDR2 YYREEE (reference sequence). Trimming left V 0 bases short and J 5 bases short, with 6 bases between.

The chain joins TRBV5-6 to TRBJ2-2; maybe TRBD1 (5 bases). Germline V gene lookup returns CDR1 SGHDT and CDR2 YYEEEE. Trimming removed 1 base from V and 1 base from J, with 8 bases in between. The CDR3 contains 15 residues. The CDR3 DNA sequence: TGTGCCAGCAGCTTGTACACAGGGAACACCGGGGAGCTGTTTTTT. Translated, it gives CASSLYTGNTGELFF. Filled out from reference TRBV5-6 and TRBJ2-2, the complete variable domain reads DAGVTQSPTHLIKTRGQQVTLRCSPKSGHDTVSWYQQALGQGPQFIFQYYEEEERQRGNFPDRFSGHQFPNYSSELNVNALLLGDSALYLCASSLYTGNTGELFFGEGSRLTVL.

This clone was picked up a small number of times. The chain carries TRBV30 and TRBJ1-3; D might be TRBD1 (6 bases). V lost 5 bases to trimming and J lost 2 bases, with 16 bases between them. CDR1 and CDR2 (germline): GTSNPN, SVGIG (reference sequence). This CDR3 contains 15 residues. CDR3 protein: CAWGDKAFPGNTIYF. The DNA for the CDR3 is TGTGCCTGGGGGGACAAGGCCTTCCCTGGAAACACCATATATTTT.

This rearrangement joins TRBV7-9 to TRBJ2-4, with 10 nucleotides matching TRBD1. Germline V gene lookup returns CDR1 SEHNR and CDR2 FQNEAQ (reference sequence). V lost 1 base and J lost 1; bases outside the gene matches: 10. CDR3 size: 19 residues. CDR3 nucleotides: TGTGCCAGCAGCTTAGGGGGAGGGACAGGGGCGCCGGCCAAAAACATTCAGTACTTC. Its protein is CASSLGGGTGAPAKNIQYF.

J is TRBJ2-2 and V is TRBV6-2 or TRBV6-3; 8 positions agree with TRBD2. This CDR3 contains 17 residues. Germline CDR1 is MNHEY and CDR2 is SVGEGT. The junction had 13 bases not matched to a gene; V was cut back by 7 bases and J by 3 bases. CDR3 coding DNA: TGTGCCAGCACCCCTTCCGGGACTAGGGTCGACACCGGGGAGCTGTTTTTT. Protein: CASTPSGTRVDTGELFF.

The CDR3 DNA sequence: TGCGCCAGCAGCTTGGTTCCGGGAGGCTCTGGAAACACCATATATTTT. As protein: CASSLVPGGSGNTIYF. V is TRBV5-1 and J is TRBJ1-3; D unclear. V was trimmed by 0 bases and J by 0 bases, leaving 10 bases between them. Germline V gene data show CDR1 as SGHRS and CDR2 as YFSETQ. CDR3 length equals 16 residues. The full variable domain, rest sourced from reference TRBV5-1 and TRBJ1-3, is KAGVTQTPRYLIKTRGQQVTLSCSPISGHRSVSWYQQTPGQGLQFLFEYFSETQRNKGNFPGRFSGRQFSNSRSEMNVSTLELGDSALYLCASSLVPGGSGNTIYFGEGSWLTVV.

The chain uses TRBV7-2 and TRBJ2-2, with TRBD1 matching 8 bases. Germline trimming cut 4 bases from V and 1 base from J; bases unmatched to any gene: 14. The CDR3 is made up of 19 amino acids. Germline V gene data show CDR1 as SGHTA and CDR2 as FQGNSA. The CDR3 coding sequence is TGTGCCAGCAGCTCGCAGGGGGCGGAGGCTAAGAGGAACACCGGGGAGCTGTTTTTT. It encodes CASSSQGAEAKRNTGELFF.